The source of this T cell receptor (beta chain) is a study of beta chain features in type 1 diabetes. Expressed TCRB transcripts were sequenced, since all the RNA that had been isolated was reverse transcribed. A few million reads, on average, came from each naive, central memory and regulatory T cell sample. Some clones are missing from TCRdb's copy, which holds only in-frame ones; the method was immunoSEQ multiplex PCR. The sample carries roughly 500,000 clones, approximately 30% recorded once. There was one heparinised blood draw per donor, averaging around 120 mL. Central memory, naive, regulatory and stem cell-like memory CD4+ cells were sorted by CD45RO/CCR7/CD25/CD127/CD95/CD27. V lost 6 bases, J lost 5 bases, and 7 bases stayed unmatched. In germline, CDR1 is MDHEN, CDR2 SYDVKM. The CDR3 contains 15 residues.

V usage is TRBV28 and J usage is TRBJ2-7; TRBD2 aligns across 13 bases. This TCR derives from a man aged 18 to 29 in good health. The sample comprised naive CD4+ T cells from blood. CDR3 nucleotide sequence: TGTGCCAGCAGGGCCTGGACTAGCGGGAGACACGAGCAGTACTTC. Protein: CASRAWTSGRHEQYF.